Each of the 17 T cell receptor beta chains below was sequenced from the same sample in a study of T cells in Graves' hyperthyroidism and ophthalmopathy. Regions amplified from RNA transcripts were the TCR beta CDR3 regions. During a first-round RT-PCR of the TCR CDR3, the HTBI primer set was used. TCRdb fed the multiplex PCR reads into MiXCR, producing one record per CDR3 protein. Of about 570,000 distinct CDR3 sequences listed, roughly 50% are singletons. Sequencing was performed on peripheral blood or thyroid tissue (not recorded which). These receptors were obtained from an adult woman with Graves' disease, either hyperthyroidism or ophthalmopathy (not recorded which).

This chain connects TRBV10-3 to TRBJ1-1, with TRBD1 matching over 8 bases. The V and J ends lost 10 bases and 4 bases, in that order; junction bases with no gene match: 8. The CDR3 contains 13 residues. The germline V gene encodes CDR1 ENHRY and CDR2 SYGVKD. The CDR3 sequence is CASQGAGSTEAFF. CDR3 sequence (DNA): TGTGCCAGCCAGGGGGCAGGAAGCACTGAAGCTTTCTTT.

The V call is TRBV2, the J call TRBJ1-2, with D unresolved. Germline CDR1 and CDR2: SNHLY and FYNNEI. Trimming shortened V by 6 bases and J by 0 bases, and 14 bases separated the two germline ends. This CDR3 spans 15 amino acids. CDR3 loop: CASSATQNANYGYTF. CDR3 nucleotides: TGTGCCAGCAGCGCCACTCAGAACGCTAACTATGGCTACACCTTC.

This clonotype was recorded at least ten times. The chain uses TRBV4-1 and TRBJ2-7; D not resolved. The CDR3 is 15 amino acids. V was clipped by 0 bases and J by 0 bases, with 9 bases between them. Germline assignment: CDR1 MGHRA and CDR2 YSYEKL. CDR3 sequence reads: CASSQDSALSYEQYF. As DNA, the CDR3 is TGCGCCAGCAGCCAAGACAGCGCCCTCTCCTACGAGCAGTACTTC.

The chain uses TRBV24-1 and TRBJ2-7, with 12 bases lining up with TRBD2. V lost 3 bases and J lost 3; bases outside the gene matches: 2. Germline lookup yields CDR1 KGHDR and CDR2 SFDVKD. This CDR3 is 15 amino acids long. The CDR3 DNA is TGTGCCACCAGTGATGGGGGACTAGCGGGCTACGAGCAGTACTTC. This gives the protein CATSDGGLAGYEQYF.

The chain is built from TRBV12-3 or TRBV12-4 and TRBJ1-5; 9 bases are shared with TRBD1. V dropped 6 bases and J dropped 6; count of bases not matched to a gene: 9. The CDR3 length is 15 residues. CDR3 sequence: CASSPQTGGTQPQHF. In nucleotides, the CDR3 is TGTGCCAGCAGCCCTCAAACAGGGGGCACTCAGCCCCAGCATTTT.

As regards this clonotype: Germline and junction disagree at one end, which may indicate a read error. V gene TRBV9 combines with J gene TRBJ2-7; D might be TRBD1 (5 bases). Germline V gene lookup returns CDR1 SGDLS and CDR2 YYNGEE. This CDR3 has 19 residues. CDR3 DNA sequence: TGTGCCAGCAGTGTAGATCCCGAATTCTGGGCTACTGGGGCCAACGAGCAGTACTTC. Protein product: CASSVDPEFWATGANEQYF.

The CDR3 loop reads CASSDDSNSMNTEAFF. CDR3 coding DNA: TGTGCCAGCAGTGACGACAGTAATAGTATGAACACTGAAGCTTTCTTT. This rearrangement joins TRBV25-1 to TRBJ1-1, with a possible D match to TRBD1 (5 bases). Trimming took off 3 bases at V and 0 bases at J, with 14 bases between the two ends. Germline lookup yields CDR1 MGHDK and CDR2 SYGVNS. The CDR3 consists of 16 residues.

With respect to this clonotype: A junction boundary mismatches the germline segment, possibly from a read error. V and J are TRBV25-1 and TRBJ2-5; no reliable D call. The germline gives CDR1 MGHDK, CDR2 SYGVNS. The CDR3 sequence is 13 residues long. The DNA of the CDR3 is TGTGCCAGCAGTGAATTGTACCAAGAGCCCCAGTACTTC. Residues: CASSELYQEPQYF.

This clonotype was counted many times. The CDR3 nucleotides are TGCAGTGCTTGGACGAGCGAATCCTACGAGCAGTACTTC. Its protein is CSAWTSESYEQYF. The chain links TRBV20-1 to TRBJ2-7, with D uncertain. The germline V gene encodes CDR1 DFQATT and CDR2 SNEGSKA (reference sequence). Trimming shortened V by 5 bases and J by 1 base, and 12 bases separated the two germline ends. CDR3 length equals 13 residues.

This clonotype was seen ten or more times. The chain couples TRBV28 to TRBJ2-7; D unresolved. This CDR3 spans 14 amino acids. From germline, CDR1 is MDHEN and CDR2 SYDVKM. The V end was cut by 7 bases, the J end by 1 base, with 14 bases between. CDR3 in DNA: TGTGCCAGCAACCCGAGCCATGCGTCCTACGAGCAGTACTTC. It codes for CASNPSHASYEQYF.

This clonotype has only a few counts. One end of the junction does not line up with germline, which may come from a read error. The V gene is TRBV5-1, the J gene TRBJ1-1; TRBD1 is a possible D gene (5 bases). The CDR3 loop spans 12 amino acids. CDR1 is SGHRS and CDR2 is YFSETQ in the germline V gene. The CDR3 region has the DNA TGTGCCAGCGGCATGGGGGACACTGAAGCTTTCTTT. Translating it yields CASGMGDTEAFF.

The chain joins TRBV7-2 to TRBJ2-5; 9 nucleotides line up with TRBD2. Trimming at V came to 1 base and at J to 2 bases, leaving 8 bases not matched to a gene. Germline CDR1 SGHTA, CDR2 FQGNSA. CDR3 length equals 17 residues. The CDR3 DNA is TGTGCCAGCAGCTTAGATCGAGCTAGCGGGGATCAAGAGACCCAGTACTTC. Translated, it gives CASSLDRASGDQETQYF.

Of note for this clonotype: Since a much larger clone is just one base distant, this may be a read error. The chain has TRBV7-2 and TRBJ2-5; D not certain. Germline CDR1 is SGHTA and CDR2 is FQGNSA. The CDR3 spans 14 residues. CDR3 amino acids: CANSLDNLQETQYF. The CDR3 DNA is TGTGCCAACAGCTTAGACAATCTCCAAGAGACCCAGTACTTC.

The chain joins TRBV10-3 to TRBJ1-1, with a possible D match to TRBD1 (6 bases). V lost 4 bases and J 1 base, leaving 10 bases between the germline ends. This CDR3 contains 14 residues. The germline CDR1 and CDR2 sequences are ENHRY and SYGVKD. This CDR3 is CAISAGRGNTEAFF. The CDR3 nucleotides read TGTGCCATCAGTGCGGGCAGGGGGAACACTGAAGCTTTCTTT.

V is TRBV15 and J is TRBJ1-2; perhaps TRBD1 as D (5 bases). V dropped 3 bases and J dropped 6 bases, with 14 bases sitting between them. In germline, CDR1 is LNHNV, CDR2 YYDKDF (reference sequence). The CDR3 spans 14 residues. CDR3 sequence: CATSRARGIHGYTF. In DNA, the CDR3 is TGTGCCACCAGCAGGGCAAGGGGAATTCATGGCTACACCTTC. The full variable domain, completed using reference TRBV15 and TRBJ1-2, is DAMVIQNPRYQVTQFGKPVTLSCSQTLNHNVMYWYQQKSSQAPKLLFHYYDKDFNNEADTPDNFQSRRPNTSFCFLDIRSPGLGDTAMYLCATSRARGIHGYTFGSGTRLTVV.

V usage is TRBV2 and J usage is TRBJ1-2; D unresolved. The CDR3 is made up of 13 amino acids. Germline loops: CDR1 SNHLY, CDR2 FYNNEI. Trimming removed 4 bases at V and 7 bases at J, with 13 bases between. CDR3 residues: CASSATGESGYTF. The CDR3 nucleotides are TGTGCCAGCAGTGCGACCGGGGAGAGTGGCTACACCTTC.

This clonotype was observed at least ten times. The chain links TRBV11-1 to TRBJ2-5; D assignment may be TRBD1 or TRBD2 (5 bases each). V lost 3 bases to trimming and J lost 3 bases, with 14 bases between them. The CDR3 extends over 15 amino acids. CDR1 is SGHAT and CDR2 is FQDESV in the germline V gene (reference sequence). For the CDR3, the DNA is TGTGCCAGCAGCTTGGGTGCAGGGAGAAAAGAGACCCAGTACTTC. This translates into CASSLGAGRKETQYF.